A single sample is the source of the 20 T cell receptor beta chains below, sequenced in a study of T cell responses to AZD1222 COVID-19 vaccine. Data came from immunoSEQ multiplex PCR; TCRdb stores just in-frame clones and leaves some out. The table has 100,000 or so clones, roughly 84% seen once. The sequencing used peripheral blood, collected on day 0 of AZD1222 vaccination. The receptors shown here come from an adult in good health.

The V call is TRBV11-2, the J call TRBJ1-2; TRBD1 matches 7 bases. There are 17 residues in the CDR3. Per the germline V gene, CDR1 is SGHAT and CDR2 is FQNNGV. The junction had 14 bases not matched to a gene; V was cut back by 6 bases and J by 1 base. The CDR3 loop reads CASRPGFKGGGNYGYTF. In nucleotides, the CDR3 is TGTGCCAGCAGGCCTGGATTCAAAGGGGGCGGTAACTATGGCTACACCTTC.

The chain recombines TRBV6-2 or TRBV6-3 with TRBJ1-4, with 9 bases that match TRBD1. There are 15 residues in the CDR3. CDR1 is MNHEY, CDR2 SVGEGT, per germline. V shed 5 bases and J 10 bases; nucleotides not matched to a gene: 11. The CDR3 DNA follows: TGTGCCAGCAGTGGCTACCGGGACAGGGTTGGAAAACTGTTTTTT. Its translation is CASSGYRDRVGKLFF.

This rearrangement joins TRBV5-1 to TRBJ2-1, with unresolved D. The V and J ends lost 0 bases and 3 bases respectively, with 13 bases between them. The CDR3 extends over 16 amino acids. Germline CDR1 reads SGHRS; CDR2 reads YFSETQ. The CDR3 is CASSLGTELIYNEQFF. DNA for the CDR3: TGCGCCAGCAGCTTGGGAACAGAACTTATCTACAATGAGCAGTTCTTC.

V is TRBV12-3 or TRBV12-4 and J is TRBJ1-5; D uncertain. This CDR3 is built from 13 residues. Trimming cost V 6 bases and J 7 bases, with 13 bases left between them. The DNA for the CDR3 is TGTGCCAGCAGCCAAGGGCCTTCACAGCCCCAGCATTTT. Protein sequence: CASSQGPSQPQHF.

The chain uses TRBV6-5 and TRBJ1-1; a weak D match, TRBD1 (6 bases). V was shortened by 6 bases and J by 8 bases, with 10 bases between the two germline ends. This CDR3 spans 11 amino acids. Germline V gene lookup returns CDR1 MNHEY and CDR2 SVGAGI. The CDR3: CASSSRGEAFF. CDR3 nucleotides: TGTGCCAGCAGCTCGAGGGGGGAAGCTTTCTTT.

The J gene is TRBJ2-7, the V gene TRBV6-5; 7 bases match TRBD2. Looked up from germline, CDR1 is MNHEY and CDR2 is SVGAGI. The CDR3 runs to 15 residues. The junction had 6 bases not matched to a gene; V was cut back by 0 bases and J by 4 bases. The CDR3 coding sequence is TGTGCCAGCAGTTACTCAGCACCGGGGGGATACGAGCAGTACTTC. Protein product: CASSYSAPGGYEQYF.

This clone occurred once. The chain couples TRBV7-2 to TRBJ2-3, with 10 positions matching TRBD2. V gave up 5 bases and J gave up 1 base; unmatched junction bases: 9. Per germline, CDR1 SGHTA and CDR2 FQGNSA. This CDR3 is 17 amino acids long. The CDR3 DNA sequence: TGTGCCAGCAGCCAGACAGGACTAGCGGAAGGCACAGATACGCAGTATTTT. Translated, it gives CASSQTGLAEGTDTQYF.

This chain connects TRBV3-1 (or the pseudogene TRBV3-2) to TRBJ2-1, with D tentatively TRBD2 (5 bases). Germline V CDR1 and CDR2: LGHDT, YNNKEL (reference sequence). V lost 0 bases and J lost 15, with 18 bases in between. The CDR3 runs to 14 residues. CDR3 DNA sequence: TGTGCCAGCAGCCAAGATGTCACGAGGGAAAGGGTGTTCTTC. This gives the protein CASSQDVTRERVFF.

The chain employs TRBV3-1 (or the pseudogene TRBV3-2) and TRBJ1-1; a possible D gene is TRBD1 (5 bases). Germline CDR1 LGHDT, CDR2 YNNKEL (reference sequence). CDR3 length: 17 residues. Trimming took off 5 bases at V and 6 bases at J, with 25 bases between the two ends. The CDR3: CASSARPGGIGTPEAFF. CDR3 coding DNA: TGTGCCAGCAGCGCCCGACCCGGGGGGATCGGGACCCCTGAAGCTTTCTTT.

This chain uses TRBV12-3 or TRBV12-4 with TRBJ2-2; the D is unclear. Trimming stripped 4 bases from V and 8 bases from J, with 2 bases between. This CDR3 has 10 residues. CDR3 DNA: TGTGCCAGCAGTTCTGGGGAGCTGTTTTTT. Amino acids: CASSSGELFF.

The chain recombines TRBV6-1 with TRBJ1-1; D is uncertain. This CDR3 comprises 18 residues. The V end lost 1 base, the J end lost 1 base, and 19 bases lay between the germline ends. Germline V gene data show CDR1 as MNHNS and CDR2 as SASEGT. CDR3 in DNA: TGTGCCAGCAGTGAAGGGAGGGTTTGGGAGGTTAGGAACACTGAAGCTTTCTTT. This gives the protein CASSEGRVWEVRNTEAFF.

In its sample, this clone was seen a few times. V gene TRBV5-4 combines with J gene TRBJ2-6; 9 nucleotides align to TRBD1. Trimming cost V 4 bases and J 1 base; bases outside gene matches: 9. The CDR3 covers 18 residues. CDR1 and CDR2 (germline): SGHNT, YYREEE (reference sequence). The CDR3 coding sequence is TGTGCCAGCAGCCGCCCGACAGGGGGGATTTCTGGGGCCAACGTCCTGACTTTC. It yields the protein CASSRPTGGISGANVLTF.

This chain uses TRBV19 with TRBJ1-2; D is possibly TRBD1 (5 bases). The CDR3 spans 17 residues. Trimming took off 5 bases at V and 3 bases at J, with 22 bases between the two ends. Germline CDR1 LNHDA, CDR2 SQIVND (reference sequence). The CDR3, as DNA: TGTGCCAGTAGTGCACCCCGGGACGCGAAATGGGACTATGGCTACACCTTC. This sequence encodes CASSAPRDAKWDYGYTF.

The chain recombines TRBV10-2 with TRBJ1-4, with unresolved D. The germline V and J ends were trimmed by 10 bases and 5 bases, with 14 bases remaining between them. Germline CDR1 and CDR2: WSHSY and SAAADI. The CDR3 extends over 13 amino acids. CDR3 DNA: TGCGCCACCTCCCACATACTGAATGAAAAACTGTTTTTT. Translation gives CATSHILNEKLFF.

The CDR3 bases are TGTGCCAGCAGTTTAAGGCAGCCTTACGAGCAGTACTTC. This codes for CASSLRQPYEQYF. This chain connects TRBV27 to TRBJ2-7; D gene ambiguous. V gave up 2 bases and J gave up 4 bases, with 9 bases separating them. The CDR3 loop spans 13 amino acids. The V gene's germline CDR1 is MNHEY and CDR2 SMNVEV (reference sequence).

This chain connects TRBV18 to TRBJ1-1; the D gene is possibly TRBD1 (6 bases). The CDR3 loop spans 14 amino acids. The V and J ends lost 2 bases and 12 bases respectively, with 19 bases between them. Germline values: CDR1 KGHSH, CDR2 LQKENI. The CDR3 protein is CASSPTLGAGQTFF. CDR3 nucleotides: TGTGCCAGCTCACCAACCTTGGGGGCAGGACAGACTTTCTTT. Full variable domain (missing parts from reference TRBV18 and TRBJ1-1): NAGVMQNPRHLVRRRGQEARLRCSPMKGHSHVYWYRQLPEEGLKFMVYLQKENIIDESGMPKERFSAEFPKEGPSILRIQQVVRGDSAAYFCASSPTLGAGQTFFGQGTRLTVV.

V usage is TRBV25-1 and J usage is TRBJ1-4; TRBD1 is a possible D gene (6 bases). Trimming removed 3 bases from V and 10 bases from J, with 15 bases in between. The CDR3 sequence is 14 residues long. CDR1 MGHDK and CDR2 SYGVNS come from the germline V gene. The CDR3 loop reads CASSDRQVPPKLFF. As DNA, the CDR3 is TGTGCCAGCAGTGATAGACAGGTGCCTCCAAAACTGTTTTTT.

This chain joins TRBV2 and TRBJ1-2; weak D call: TRBD1 (5 bases). Trimming took off 7 bases at V and 6 bases at J, with 21 bases between the two ends. CDR3 length: 15 amino acids. In germline, CDR1 is SNHLY, CDR2 FYNNEI. CDR3 sequence: CASTLTGAELNGYTF. DNA for the CDR3: TGTGCCAGCACCCTGACTGGGGCAGAGTTGAATGGCTACACCTTC. Based on the CDR3 plus reference TRBV2 and TRBJ1-2, the full variable domain is EPEVTQTPSHQVTQMGQEVILRCVPISNHLYFYWYRQILGQKVEFLVSFYNNEISEKSEIFDDQFSVERPDGSNFTLKIRSTKLEDSAMYFCASTLTGAELNGYTFGSGTRLTVV.

This clone turned up a few times. The CDR3 DNA follows: TGTGCCAGCAGTTTGCCGGGGATTGAAGATGAAAAACTGTTTTTT. It yields the protein CASSLPGIEDEKLFF. The gene calls are TRBV28 and TRBJ1-4; D gene uncertain. V lost 3 bases and J 6 bases, leaving 14 bases between the germline ends. The CDR3 spans 15 residues. Germline CDR1 is MDHEN and CDR2 is SYDVKM. The full variable domain, its missing parts supplied by reference TRBV28 and TRBJ1-4, is DVKVTQSSRYLVKRTGEKVFLECVQDMDHENMFWYRQDPGLGLRLIYFSYDVKMKEKGDIPEGYSVSREKKERFSLILESASTNQTSMYLCASSLPGIEDEKLFFGSGTQLSVL.

The rearrangement uses TRBV24-1 and TRBJ1-1; D not certain. Germline V lookup: CDR1 KGHDR, CDR2 SFDVKD. Trimming pared 6 bases from V and 8 bases from J, leaving 9 bases between. The CDR3 covers 11 residues. The CDR3 sequence is CATSSYTEAFF. CDR3 DNA sequence: TGTGCCACCAGTTCATATACGGAAGCTTTCTTT.